The 27 T cell receptor beta chains below all came from one sample that was sequenced in a study of T-cell memory formation after mild COVID-19. TCRdb reprocessed the 5' RACE reads via MiXCR and lists one record per CDR3 protein. This sample has hundreds of thousands of distinct CDR3 sequences, with approximately 19% found just once. The sequenced sample consisted of PBMCs or a T cell subset sorted from them (not recorded which). The receptors shown here come from a man between 18 and 29 years old who had mild COVID-19 (a few samples of this study predate the infection). Cell type and time point are not known.

The V and J genes are TRBV13 and TRBJ2-5, with D perhaps TRBD1 (5 bases). Per germline, CDR1 PRHDT and CDR2 FYEKMQ (reference sequence). Trimming pared 5 bases from V and 5 bases from J, leaving 15 bases between. The CDR3 is 14 amino acids. The CDR3 loop is CASSQGGEMETQYF. CDR3 nucleotide sequence: TGTGCCAGCAGCCAGGGTGGGGAAATGGAGACCCAGTACTTC.

Only a few counts were recorded for this clonotype. The chain links TRBV5-1 to TRBJ1-2, with D uncertain. Deletions cut 4 bases from V and 5 bases from J, with 21 bases between. This CDR3 is 16 amino acids long. CDR1 and CDR2 from the germline V gene are SGHRS and YFSETQ. CDR3 amino acids: CASSPGGARPFYGYTF. DNA of the CDR3: TGCGCCAGCAGCCCTGGAGGCGCCCGACCCTTTTATGGCTACACCTTC.

The chain couples TRBV28 to TRBJ1-6; D unresolved. Trimming took 6 bases from V and 10 from J, leaving 13 bases between them. This CDR3 is built from 13 residues. Germline assignment: CDR1 MDHEN and CDR2 SYDVKM. The CDR3 protein is CASSARLDSPLHF. The CDR3 bases are TGTGCCAGCAGCGCGCGCCTGGACTCACCCCTCCACTTT.

The chain employs TRBV7-9 and TRBJ2-3; TRBD2 is a possible D gene (5 bases). CDR3 length: 15 amino acids. The germline V gene has CDR1 SEHNR and CDR2 FQNEAQ (reference sequence). V dropped 5 bases and J dropped 6 bases, with 18 bases sitting between them. The CDR3 coding sequence is TGTGCCAGCAGCCGGACTCCCTACCTGGAGGATACGCAGTATTTT. Amino acids: CASSRTPYLEDTQYF.

The J gene is TRBJ2-1, the V gene TRBV6-5, with 14 bases matching TRBD2. The germline gives CDR1 MNHEY, CDR2 SVGAGI. The CDR3 has 15 amino acids. Trimming removed 7 bases from V and 8 bases from J; junction bases left unmatched: 7. This CDR3 is CASTLGTSGGDEQFF. Here the CDR3 DNA reads TGTGCCAGCACTCTCGGGACTAGCGGGGGAGATGAGCAGTTCTTC.

This clonotype was recorded many times. The gene calls are TRBV27 and TRBJ1-4; D remains ambiguous. CDR1 and CDR2 from the germline V gene are MNHEY and SMNVEV (reference sequence). Between the trimmed V and J ends, which lost 5 bases and 5 bases, there was a span of 12 bases. The CDR3 is made up of 14 amino acids. CDR3 coding DNA: TGTGCCAGCAGTGACACAGTGATGAATGAAAAACTGTTTTTT. Its translation is CASSDTVMNEKLFF. Together with reference TRBV27 and TRBJ1-4, the CDR3 gives the full variable domain: EAQVTQNPRYLITVTGKKLTVTCSQNMNHEYMSWYRQDPGLGLRQIYYSMNVEVTDKGDVPEGYKVSRKEKRNFPLILESPSPNQTSLYFCASSDTVMNEKLFFGSGTQLSVL.

Only one count was recorded for this clonotype. This chain connects TRBV6-5 to TRBJ2-3; 9 nucleotides line up with TRBD1. In germline, CDR1 is MNHEY, CDR2 SVGAGI. The CDR3 totals 15 residues. J was trimmed by 10 bases and V by 1 base; bases with no gene match: 9. CDR3 coding DNA: TGTGCCAGCAGTTACTTCCAGGGACAGGGAAGGCCGCAGTATTTT. It translates to CASSYFQGQGRPQYF.

This clonotype came up a few times. The chain links TRBV2 to TRBJ2-7, with D uncertain. This CDR3 has 14 amino acids. Trimming cost V 6 bases and J 4 bases, with 16 bases left between them. The germline V gene encodes CDR1 SNHLY and CDR2 FYNNEI. CDR3 DNA: TGTGCCAGCAGGAACGGACGATTCCGATACGAGCAGTACGTC. Translated, it gives CASRNGRFRYEQYV.

This rearrangement joins TRBV9 to TRBJ1-1; D might be TRBD1 (5 bases). The CDR3 contains 16 residues. V was cut by 4 bases and J by 0 bases, with 16 bases left in between. CDR1 is SGDLS and CDR2 is YYNGEE in the germline V gene. Written as DNA, the CDR3 is TGTGCCAGCAGCACGGGCGGGACTGCCATGAACACTGAAGCTTTCTTT. Its protein is CASSTGGTAMNTEAFF.

This chain uses TRBV9 with TRBJ1-2; the D gene is possibly TRBD1 (6 bases). The CDR3 contains 16 residues. V lost 3 bases and J 4 bases, leaving 19 bases between the germline ends. CDR1 is SGDLS, CDR2 YYNGEE, per germline. The CDR3, as DNA: TGTGCCAGCAGCGGAGGGGGAGACACCTGGTCCTATGGCTACACCTTC. Protein product: CASSGGGDTWSYGYTF.

This rearrangement joins TRBV29-1 to TRBJ1-5; 10 bases map to TRBD1. Germline CDR1 and CDR2: SQVTM and ANQGSEA. V trimming: 7 bases; J trimming: 5 bases; junction bases outside the gene matches: 5. The CDR3 consists of 13 residues. CDR3 protein: CSAATGGHQPQHF. CDR3 nucleotides: TGCAGCGCGGCGACAGGGGGCCATCAGCCCCAGCATTTT.

This clonotype was observed many times. This chain links TRBV18 with TRBJ1-6; TRBD1 is a possible D gene (6 bases). Germline CDR1 and CDR2: KGHSH and LQKENI. This CDR3 contains 12 residues. V lost 10 bases, J lost 8 bases, and 12 bases lay in between. The chain's CDR3 is CATRGWDSPLHF. CDR3 bases: TGTGCCACCAGGGGTTGGGATTCACCCCTCCACTTT.

This clonotype turned up a few times. J is TRBJ2-5 and V is TRBV20-1; tentatively, D is TRBD1 (6 bases). The V end was cut by 0 bases, the J end by 5 bases, with 13 bases between. The CDR3 loop spans 14 amino acids. Germline V gives CDR1 DFQATT, CDR2 SNEGSKA (reference sequence). The CDR3 DNA follows: TGCAGTGCTAGAGAAACAGGGAAGGGGGAGACCCAGTACTTC. Translation: CSARETGKGETQYF.

V gene TRBV28 combines with J gene TRBJ2-7; tentatively, D is TRBD1 or TRBD2 (6 bases each). Between the trimmed V and J ends, which lost 7 bases and 3 bases, there was a span of 10 bases. Germline V gives CDR1 MDHEN, CDR2 SYDVKM. The CDR3 extends over 12 amino acids. CDR3 in DNA: TGTGCCAGCAATCGGGGGCACTACGAGCAGTACTTC. Translating it yields CASNRGHYEQYF.

This clonotype was observed a handful of times. The gene calls are TRBV5-1 and TRBJ2-1, with D possibly TRBD2 on 6 matching bases. Trimming stripped 3 bases from V and 6 bases from J, with 16 bases between. Germline V gene lookup returns CDR1 SGHRS and CDR2 YFSETQ. The CDR3 is made up of 15 amino acids. In DNA form, the CDR3 reads TGCGCCAGCAGCTGGGTCCCCGGGGGAGGCAATGAGCAGTTCTTC. As protein: CASSWVPGGGNEQFF.

This chain links TRBV7-6 with TRBJ2-3, with D maybe TRBD2 (5 bases). The CDR3 length is 16 residues. The germline V gene encodes CDR1 SGHVS and CDR2 FNYEAQ. V lost 1 base and J 2 bases, leaving 13 bases between the germline ends. CDR3 region: CASSLVRGSATDTQYF. CDR3 coding DNA: TGTGCCAGCAGCTTAGTTCGTGGTAGCGCCACAGATACGCAGTATTTT. Supplemented by reference TRBV7-6 and TRBJ2-3, the full variable domain reads GAGVSQSPRYKVTKRGQDVALRCDPISGHVSLYWYRQALGQGPEFLTYFNYEAQQDKSGLPNDRFSAERPEGSISTLTIQRTEQRDSAMYRCASSLVRGSATDTQYFGPGTRLTVL.

J is TRBJ1-6 and V is TRBV18, with D possibly being TRBD1 (5 bases). Deletions cut 0 bases from V and 10 bases from J, with 16 bases between. The CDR3 has 16 residues. The germline gives CDR1 KGHSH, CDR2 LQKENI. CDR3 bases: TGTGCCAGCTCACCACCGCCCACAGGTTGGGGATCACCCCTCCACTTT. Translating it yields CASSPPPTGWGSPLHF.

The chain joins TRBV7-2 to TRBJ1-2, with 7 bases fitting TRBD1. The length of the CDR3 is 13 residues. Germline loops: CDR1 SGHTA, CDR2 FQGNSA. Unmatched junction bases numbered 7, after V lost 5 bases and J lost 7 bases. CDR3 coding DNA: TGTGCCAGCAGCCCGAGGGACAGCGGTGGCTACACCTTC. The encoded protein is CASSPRDSGGYTF.

This clonotype was seen a handful of times. This chain uses TRBV7-9 with TRBJ2-2, with D unclear. Trimming took off 2 bases at V and 4 bases at J, with 11 bases between the two ends. Germline CDR1 reads SEHNR; CDR2 reads FQNEAQ (reference sequence). There are 15 residues in the CDR3. The CDR3 DNA reads as TGTGCCAGCAGCTTACCAGTGGATCGCACCGGGGAGCTGTTTTTT. It yields the protein CASSLPVDRTGELFF.

The CDR3 loop is CASSLGKTGASYNEQFF. The CDR3 nucleotides read TGCGCCAGCAGCCTAGGAAAGACAGGGGCCTCCTACAATGAGCAGTTCTTC. The genes are TRBV5-1 and TRBJ2-1; 8 bases agree with TRBD1. The CDR3 length is 17 residues. Germline-derived CDR1 and CDR2 are SGHRS and YFSETQ. Trimming at V came to 4 bases and at J to 0 bases, leaving 9 bases not matched to a gene.

The rearrangement joins TRBV5-1 to TRBJ2-3; 11 positions agree with TRBD2. The CDR3 runs to 16 residues. Germline V CDR1 and CDR2: SGHRS, YFSETQ. V lost 0 bases and J lost 4; bases outside the gene matches: 4. In DNA, the CDR3 is TGCGCCAGCAGCTTGGATGCACTAGCGGGGGCAGATACGCAGTATTTT. Amino acid sequence: CASSLDALAGADTQYF. The variable domain in full, with the rest retrieved from reference TRBV5-1 and TRBJ2-3, is KAGVTQTPRYLIKTRGQQVTLSCSPISGHRSVSWYQQTPGQGLQFLFEYFSETQRNKGNFPGRFSGRQFSNSRSEMNVSTLELGDSALYLCASSLDALAGADTQYFGPGTRLTVL.

A few counts support this clonotype. The chain carries TRBV7-2 and TRBJ2-3, with D perhaps TRBD2 (5 bases). V gave up 3 bases and J gave up 2 bases, with 15 bases separating them. Germline V gene sequence: CDR1 SGHTA, CDR2 FQGNSA. The CDR3 covers 16 residues. CDR3 nucleotides: TGTGCCAGCAGCTTGTTGGGTGGGGAGATCACAGATACGCAGTATTTT. This translates into CASSLLGGEITDTQYF.

The rearrangement uses TRBV18 and TRBJ2-5; D not certain. The CDR3 totals 14 residues. With 6 bases removed from V and 1 base from J, the gap between germline ends came to 12 bases. Germline loops: CDR1 KGHSH, CDR2 LQKENI. The CDR3 coding sequence is TGTGCCAGCTCGCTTCAGTTGAGCCAAGAGACCCAGTACTTC. Translating it yields CASSLQLSQETQYF.

This clonotype was seen ten or more times. The chain has TRBV11-2 and TRBJ2-1; no clear D gene. V was trimmed by 2 bases and J by 3 bases, leaving 5 bases between them. Germline loops: CDR1 SGHAT, CDR2 FQNNGV. The CDR3 has 13 residues. The CDR3 bases are TGTGCCAGCAGCTTAAAAGTCTACAATGAGCAGTTCTTC. This gives the protein CASSLKVYNEQFF.

This clonotype was found a few times. This chain connects TRBV7-3 to TRBJ2-1, with 10 bases matching TRBD1. V was pared by 0 bases and J by 6 bases, with 5 bases of the junction left unmatched. The germline V gene has CDR1 SGHTA and CDR2 FQGTGA. CDR3 size: 16 residues. CDR3 loop: CASSLTSGQGFNEQFF. DNA of the CDR3: TGTGCCAGCAGCTTAACATCGGGACAGGGGTTCAATGAGCAGTTCTTC.

The rearrangement uses TRBV5-1 and TRBJ1-3; D perhaps matches TRBD1 (6 bases). Trimming stripped 1 base from V and 1 base from J, with 12 bases between. The CDR3 is 16 amino acids. Germline V gene data show CDR1 as SGHRS and CDR2 as YFSETQ. The CDR3 sequence: CASSLLHRDSGNTIYF. The DNA of the CDR3 is TGCGCCAGCAGCTTGCTTCACAGGGATTCTGGAAACACCATATATTTT. Supplemented by reference TRBV5-1 and TRBJ1-3, the full variable domain reads KAGVTQTPRYLIKTRGQQVTLSCSPISGHRSVSWYQQTPGQGLQFLFEYFSETQRNKGNFPGRFSGRQFSNSRSEMNVSTLELGDSALYLCASSLLHRDSGNTIYFGEGSWLTVV.

V is TRBV28 and J is TRBJ1-5, with TRBD1 matching over 8 bases. This CDR3 has 15 amino acids. The germline V gene encodes CDR1 MDHEN and CDR2 SYDVKM. The trim removed 4 bases at V and 5 bases at J, leaving 7 bases unmatched. The CDR3 nucleotides read TGTGCCAGCAGTTCCCTAGACAGGGGTTATCAGCCCCAGCATTTT. Protein sequence: CASSSLDRGYQPQHF.